These 23 T cell receptor beta chains came from one sample sequenced in a study of T cell responses to AZD1222 COVID-19 vaccine. Sequencing used immunoSEQ multiplex PCR; TCRdb keeps in-frame clones, though not all of them. The profile shows around 140,000 clones, roughly 90% of them singletons. The sequencing here drew on peripheral blood, taken 28 days after the second AZD1222 dose. The receptor set was obtained from an adult who received the AZD1222 COVID-19 vaccine.

The gene calls are TRBV12-5 and TRBJ1-2, with 7 bases lining up with TRBD1. The CDR3 sequence is 14 residues long. Germline CDR1 is LGHNT and CDR2 is FRNRAP. J lost 6 bases, V lost 4 bases, and 8 bases had no gene match. CDR3 in amino acids: CASGSPTTGDGYTF. CDR3 nucleotides: TGTGCTAGTGGTTCACCGACTACAGGGGATGGCTACACCTTC. The full variable domain, its missing parts supplied by reference TRBV12-5 and TRBJ1-2, is DARVTQTPRHKVTEMGQEVTMRCQPILGHNTVFWYRQTMMQGLELLAYFRNRAPLDDSGMPKDRFSAEMPDATLATLKIQPSEPRDSAVYFCASGSPTTGDGYTFGSGTRLTVV.

The chain recombines TRBV4-1 with TRBJ2-2; 7 positions agree with TRBD1. This CDR3 contains 17 residues. Germline V lookup: CDR1 MGHRA, CDR2 YSYEKL. Losses at the gene ends were 0 bases for V and 1 base for J; bases not matched to a gene: 5. The CDR3: CASSQDSTGLNTGELFF. Here the CDR3 DNA reads TGCGCCAGCAGCCAAGACTCGACAGGGTTGAACACCGGGGAGCTGTTTTTT.

The rearrangement uses TRBV5-4 and TRBJ2-3; tentative D call: TRBD2 (6 bases). The germline CDR1 and CDR2 sequences are SGHNT and YYREEE (reference sequence). Trimming shortened V by 2 bases and J by 6 bases, and 19 bases separated the two germline ends. The CDR3 covers 16 residues. CDR3 in DNA: TGTGCCAGCAGCTTCCCCCCCGGGAGCGCGGGGGATACGCAGTATTTT. It codes for CASSFPPGSAGDTQYF.

The chain is built from TRBV3-1 (or the pseudogene TRBV3-2) and TRBJ1-6, with D hard to call. CDR3 size: 15 residues. Germline assignment: CDR1 LGHDT and CDR2 YNNKEL (reference sequence). V lost 1 base and J lost 7, with 11 bases in between. For the CDR3, the DNA is TGTGCCAGCAGCCAAGGAAGAGGGATGAATTCACCCCTCCACTTT. Amino acid sequence: CASSQGRGMNSPLHF.

This sequence joins TRBV5-6 and TRBJ2-1; no clear D gene. CDR1 and CDR2 (germline): SGHDT, YYEEEE. This CDR3 is 12 amino acids long. Trimming pared 4 bases from V and 10 bases from J, leaving 12 bases between. The CDR3 protein is CASSRGPTEQFF. CDR3 bases: TGTGCCAGCAGCCGCGGACCCACGGAGCAGTTCTTC. The full variable domain, in which reference TRBV5-6 and TRBJ2-1 provide the parts outside the CDR3, is DAGVTQSPTHLIKTRGQQVTLRCSPKSGHDTVSWYQQALGQGPQFIFQYYEEEERQRGNFPDRFSGHQFPNYSSELNVNALLLGDSALYLCASSRGPTEQFFGPGTRLTVL.

The chain uses TRBV27 and TRBJ1-1, with TRBD1 matching over 9 bases. V lost 6 bases and J lost 4; bases outside the gene matches: 9. Germline V gives CDR1 MNHEY, CDR2 SMNVEV (reference sequence). The CDR3 is 15 amino acids. The CDR3 coding sequence is TGTGCCAGCAGCTACAGGGGGCGGGGGGGCACTGAAGCTTTCTTT. The encoded protein is CASSYRGRGGTEAFF.

The gene calls are TRBV28 and TRBJ2-7; 11 nucleotides align to TRBD1. This CDR3 is 15 amino acids long. The V gene's germline CDR1 is MDHEN and CDR2 SYDVKM. Trimming removed 6 bases from V and 6 bases from J; junction bases left unmatched: 10. The CDR3 loop is CASRGTGTGGFEQYF. The DNA for the CDR3 is TGTGCCAGCAGGGGCACCGGGACAGGGGGGTTCGAGCAGTACTTC.

This clone appeared once. The rearrangement uses TRBV3-1 (or the pseudogene TRBV3-2) and TRBJ1-4; weak D call: TRBD1 (5 bases). This CDR3 is 17 amino acids long. Germline CDR1 is LGHDT and CDR2 is YNNKEL (reference sequence). V lost 0 bases and J 8 bases, leaving 19 bases between the germline ends. In nucleotides, the CDR3 is TGTGCCAGCAGCCAAGATCTGGGGGGAGGGAGTCGCGAAAAACTGTTTTTT. It specifies CASSQDLGGGSREKLFF.

DNA for the CDR3: TGTGCCAGCAGCTCTCGGGGCACAGATACGCAGTATTTT. Its protein product is CASSSRGTDTQYF. The rearrangement joins TRBV7-2 to TRBJ2-3; no clear D gene. CDR1 and CDR2 from the germline V gene are SGHTA and FQGNSA. CDR3 length: 13 amino acids. V was shortened by 4 bases and J by 1 base, with 6 bases between the two germline ends. Looking up the rest from reference TRBV7-2 and TRBJ2-3 gives the full variable domain: GAGVSQSPSNKVTEKGKDVELRCDPISGHTALYWYRQSLGQGLEFLIYFQGNSAPDKSGLPSDRFSAERTGGSVSTLTIQRTQQEDSAVYLCASSSRGTDTQYFGPGTRLTVL.

There are a few counts of this clone. The V and J genes are TRBV6-2 or TRBV6-3 and TRBJ2-5; D may match TRBD1 or TRBD2 (5 bases each). The CDR3 runs to 13 residues. Germline V gene data show CDR1 as MNHEY and CDR2 as SVGEGT. Trimming took off 1 base at V and 3 bases at J, with 6 bases between the two ends. The CDR3 DNA sequence: TGTGCCAGCAGTTACTTGGGGGAAGAGACCCAGTACTTC. This gives the protein CASSYLGEETQYF.

This chain connects TRBV5-1 to TRBJ2-7; D may be TRBD1 (6 bases). V was pared by 0 bases and J by 0 bases, with 7 bases between. The length of the CDR3 is 14 residues. The germline V gene encodes CDR1 SGHRS and CDR2 YFSETQ. CDR3 residues: CASSLGTVSYEQYF. The CDR3 DNA follows: TGCGCCAGCAGCTTGGGGACAGTCTCCTACGAGCAGTACTTC. The full variable domain, rest sourced from reference TRBV5-1 and TRBJ2-7, is KAGVTQTPRYLIKTRGQQVTLSCSPISGHRSVSWYQQTPGQGLQFLFEYFSETQRNKGNFPGRFSGRQFSNSRSEMNVSTLELGDSALYLCASSLGTVSYEQYFGPGTRLTVT.

This clone was recorded a few times. The CDR3 region is CASSMNMDRGWQYF. CDR3 bases: TGTGCCAGCAGCATGAACATGGACAGGGGCTGGCAGTACTTC. The chain uses TRBV7-8 and TRBJ2-7, with 9 bases matching TRBD1. Per the germline V gene, CDR1 is SGHVS and CDR2 is FQNEAQ. The V and J ends lost 5 bases and 9 bases, in that order; junction bases with no gene match: 11. CDR3 size: 14 residues.

The chain combines TRBV30 with TRBJ2-1, with TRBD1 as a possible D gene (5 bases). Germline lookup yields CDR1 GTSNPN and CDR2 SVGIG (reference sequence). V lost 5 bases and J 0 bases, leaving 11 bases between the germline ends. The CDR3 has 14 amino acids. The CDR3, as DNA: TGTGCCTGGTCGGACAAAAACTCCTACAATGAGCAGTTCTTC. Translation gives CAWSDKNSYNEQFF.

The genes are TRBV27 and TRBJ2-7; possibly TRBD2 for D (5 bases). The V end was cut by 4 bases, the J end by 8 bases, with 15 bases between. Germline CDR1 reads MNHEY; CDR2 reads SMNVEV (reference sequence). This CDR3 comprises 13 residues. The CDR3 region has the DNA TGTGCCAGCAGTTCCCGGGATCCTCCCCAGCAGTACTTC. This encodes CASSSRDPPQQYF.

The V gene is TRBV4-1, the J gene TRBJ2-7; TRBD2 aligns across 11 bases. CDR3 length: 14 residues. In germline, CDR1 is MGHRA, CDR2 YSYEKL. J was trimmed by 4 bases and V by 1 base; bases with no gene match: 0. CDR3 amino acids: CASSQVAGGYEQYF. The CDR3 DNA is TGCGCCAGCAGCCAAGTAGCGGGAGGGTACGAGCAGTACTTC.

This clone appeared once. The chain employs TRBV6-5 and TRBJ2-1; D is possibly TRBD2 (6 bases). The CDR3 has 15 amino acids. Germline V CDR1 and CDR2: MNHEY, SVGAGI. The ends were cut back, 7 bases at V and 0 bases at J, with 13 bases in the middle. CDR3 sequence: CASKIGGSSYNEQFF. The CDR3 DNA follows: TGTGCCAGCAAAATCGGGGGTAGCTCCTACAATGAGCAGTTCTTC.

This clone has only a few counts. The CDR3 region has the DNA TGTGCCAGCAGGACGGGGGGCGTGAACACTGAAGCTTTCTTT. Its protein is CASRTGGVNTEAFF. The chain employs TRBV27 and TRBJ1-1, with a tentative D call TRBD1 (6 bases). CDR1 and CDR2 from the germline V gene are MNHEY and SMNVEV (reference sequence). The CDR3 loop spans 14 amino acids. V was cut by 6 bases and J by 0 bases, with 11 bases left in between.

The chain employs TRBV9 and TRBJ1-2; D may be TRBD1 (5 bases). CDR3 length: 14 amino acids. V lost 4 bases and J lost 1, with 11 bases in between. CDR1 and CDR2 from the germline V gene are SGDLS and YYNGEE. CDR3: CASSRGGGNYGYTF. CDR3 DNA sequence: TGTGCCAGCAGCAGGGGTGGAGGTAACTATGGCTACACCTTC.

The chain joins TRBV9 to TRBJ2-5; TRBD2 aligns across 13 bases. The CDR3 runs to 15 residues. V was pared by 4 bases and J by 5 bases, with 5 bases of the junction left unmatched. Germline CDR1 reads SGDLS; CDR2 reads YYNGEE. This CDR3 reads CASSSTGLAGETQYF. CDR3 DNA sequence: TGTGCCAGCAGCTCAACGGGACTAGCGGGGGAGACCCAGTACTTC.

This chain links TRBV6-5 with TRBJ2-7; 10 bases match TRBD2. Looked up from germline, CDR1 is MNHEY and CDR2 is SVGAGI. The CDR3 has 15 amino acids. Trimming removed 2 bases from V and 4 bases from J; junction bases left unmatched: 5. In DNA, the CDR3 is TGTGCCAGCAGTTACCCAGGGACTAGCGTGTACGAGCAGTACTTC. It translates to CASSYPGTSVYEQYF.

The V gene is TRBV18, the J gene TRBJ2-7; D gene unclear. V lost 4 bases and J 2 bases, leaving 12 bases between the germline ends. The CDR3 contains 14 residues. Germline CDR1 is KGHSH and CDR2 is LQKENI. In nucleotides, the CDR3 is TGTGCCAGCTCACGGGCGGCGCAAACCTACGAGCAGTACTTC. Amino acid sequence: CASSRAAQTYEQYF.

The chain carries TRBV27 and TRBJ1-3; no definite D call. The V end was cut by 3 bases, the J end by 4 bases, with 7 bases between. The length of the CDR3 is 13 residues. The V gene's germline CDR1 is MNHEY and CDR2 SMNVEV (reference sequence). CDR3 sequence (DNA): TGTGCCAGCAGTTTCATCGCAGGAAACACCATATATTTT. Translation: CASSFIAGNTIYF.

This clone has a handful of counts. The gene calls are TRBV27 and TRBJ1-6; D uncertain. Germline V gene lookup returns CDR1 MNHEY and CDR2 SMNVEV (reference sequence). The CDR3 has 14 amino acids. V lost 10 bases, J lost 0 bases, and 10 bases lay in between. CDR3 sequence reads: CATMPSSYNSPLHF. CDR3 bases: TGTGCCACAATGCCGAGCTCCTATAATTCACCCCTCCACTTT.